This T cell receptor beta chain was sequenced for a study of T cell responses to AZD1222 COVID-19 vaccine. Study outcomes and limitations: It was only after the peak T cell response that any repertoires were sampled.

Some clones are missing from TCRdb's copy, which holds only in-frame ones; the method was immunoSEQ multiplex PCR. The profile shows roughly 40,000 clones, around 80% of them singletons. As to this clone: Antigen specificity is unknown.

The CDR3 covers 16 residues. The junction had 9 bases not matched to a gene; V was cut back by 3 bases and J by 8 bases. Germline V gene sequence: CDR1 SEHNR, CDR2 FQNEAQ (reference sequence). V usage is TRBV7-9 and J usage is TRBJ2-1, with 11 bases that match TRBD2. This clonotype originated in an adult in good health. The input for sequencing was peripheral blood, taken on day 0 of AZD1222 vaccination. Here the CDR3 reads CASSFIAGGLKHEQFF. The CDR3 region has the DNA TGTGCCAGCAGCTTCATAGCGGGGGGGTTAAAACATGAGCAGTTCTTC.